A single sample is the source of the 27 T cell receptor beta chains below, sequenced in a study of cytomegalovirus exposure and HLA in healthy donors. The PCR ran on 60 Vbeta and 13 Jbeta primers. Some clones are missing from TCRdb's copy, which holds only in-frame ones; the method was immunoSEQ multiplex PCR. This table has approximately 210,000 clones, roughly three quarters appearing once. What was sequenced was PBMCs. These receptors all come from a woman aged 50 to 60 in good health and CMV-seronegative.

This chain connects TRBV5-1 to TRBJ2-7; 11 positions agree with TRBD2. The CDR3 totals 20 residues. V dropped 0 bases and J dropped 3; count of bases not matched to a gene: 17. The germline CDR1 and CDR2 sequences are SGHRS and YFSETQ. The CDR3: CASSLGALAGGQNRHYEQYF. CDR3 coding DNA: TGCGCCAGCAGCTTGGGGGCCCTAGCGGGGGGCCAAAACCGGCACTACGAGCAGTACTTC.

The genes are TRBV9 and TRBJ1-2; 8 positions match TRBD1. V was pared by 3 bases and J by 4 bases, with 11 bases of the junction left unmatched. Germline V gene sequence: CDR1 SGDLS, CDR2 YYNGEE. The CDR3 is made up of 16 amino acids. CDR3 in DNA: TGTGCCAGCAGCGCCCTAGGACAGGGTATCGTCTATGGCTACACCTTC. It is translated as CASSALGQGIVYGYTF.

V and J are TRBV18 and TRBJ2-6; 10 bases are shared with TRBD1. J lost 0 bases, V lost 6 bases, and 5 bases had no gene match. Germline V gene lookup returns CDR1 KGHSH and CDR2 LQKENI. The CDR3 consists of 17 residues. The CDR3, as DNA: TGTGCCAGCTCTCCGGGACAGGGGAACTCTGGGGCCAACGTCCTGACTTTC. This translates into CASSPGQGNSGANVLTF.

The V and J genes are TRBV7-2 and TRBJ1-5, with 7 bases fitting TRBD1. The CDR3 runs to 14 residues. The V and J ends lost 4 bases and 4 bases, in that order; junction bases with no gene match: 4. The germline gives CDR1 SGHTA, CDR2 FQGNSA. CDR3 region: CASSSPGGNQPQHF. The CDR3 DNA sequence: TGTGCCAGCAGCTCGCCAGGGGGGAATCAGCCCCAGCATTTT.

The V and J genes are TRBV6-5 and TRBJ2-3; D may be TRBD2 (5 bases). The germline V and J ends were trimmed by 1 base and 2 bases, with 10 bases remaining between them. The CDR3 contains 15 residues. Germline assignment: CDR1 MNHEY and CDR2 SVGAGI. CDR3 DNA sequence: TGTGCCAGCAGTTACTACGGACTGAACACAGATACGCAGTATTTT. Its translation is CASSYYGLNTDTQYF.

This CDR3 reads CASSLAPGVNTEAFF. The DNA for the CDR3 is TGCGCCAGCAGCTTGGCGCCCGGGGTTAACACTGAAGCTTTCTTT. The gene calls are TRBV5-1 and TRBJ1-1; D uncertain. Trimming stripped 0 bases from V and 2 bases from J, with 11 bases between. Per germline, CDR1 SGHRS and CDR2 YFSETQ. This CDR3 is 15 amino acids long.

As for this clone: At the DNA level, this CDR3 is encoded by other sequences in the same sample as well. The chain uses TRBV4-3 and TRBJ1-1, with D possibly being TRBD1 (5 bases). Germline V gene lookup returns CDR1 LGHNA and CDR2 YSLEER. There are 14 residues in the CDR3. The germline V and J ends were trimmed by 2 bases and 2 bases, with 9 bases remaining between them. CDR3 sequence reads: CASSQQGGNTEAFF. CDR3 nucleotides: TGCGCCAGCAGCCAACAGGGAGGAAACACTGAAGCTTTCTTT.

V usage is TRBV4-1 and J usage is TRBJ2-1; 11 bases are a match to TRBD2. Per the germline V gene, CDR1 is MGHRA and CDR2 is YSYEKL. The junction had 13 bases not matched to a gene; V was cut back by 4 bases and J by 5 bases. CDR3 size: 18 residues. CDR3 region: CASSRSPPPGLADNEQFF. In nucleotides, the CDR3 is TGCGCCAGCAGCCGCAGCCCTCCTCCGGGACTAGCGGACAATGAGCAGTTCTTC.

The gene calls are TRBV21-1 and TRBJ2-2; no check of the table's D call, TRBD1, against the DNA was made. TRBV21-1 is given as a pseudogene. The CDR3 runs to 15 residues. CDR3 bases: TGTGCCAGCAGCGCCCTTCAGGGTAACACCGGGGAGCTGTTTTTT. It translates to CASSALQGNTGELFF.

The chain couples TRBV28 to TRBJ2-4; TRBD2 is a possible D gene (6 bases). This CDR3 contains 15 residues. Germline CDR1 MDHEN, CDR2 SYDVKM. Between the trimmed V and J ends, which lost 3 bases and 4 bases, there was a span of 13 bases. CDR3 in amino acids: CASSFFLGTKNIQYF. CDR3 DNA: TGTGCCAGCAGTTTCTTCCTAGGGACTAAAAACATTCAGTACTTC.

In nucleotides, the CDR3 is TGTGCCAGCAGCTCGAGGGGGAAGAGCTCCTACAATGAGCAGTTCTTC. Its translation: CASSSRGKSSYNEQFF. The rearrangement links TRBV13 to TRBJ2-1; tentative D call: TRBD1 (6 bases). Germline CDR1 and CDR2: PRHDT and FYEKMQ (reference sequence). V was cut by 4 bases and J by 0 bases, with 13 bases left in between. CDR3 length equals 16 residues.

V gene TRBV7-3 combines with J gene TRBJ2-6, with 7 bases that match TRBD1. Germline trimming cut 4 bases from V and 0 bases from J; bases unmatched to any gene: 6. CDR3 length: 17 amino acids. Looked up from germline, CDR1 is SGHTA and CDR2 is FQGTGA. CDR3 region: CASSSRGQSSGANVLTF. The CDR3 DNA follows: TGTGCCAGCAGCTCCCGGGGACAGTCCTCTGGGGCCAACGTCCTGACTTTC.

The chain employs TRBV18 and TRBJ1-1; D is undetermined. The CDR3 has 13 amino acids. V lost 2 bases and J 1 base, leaving 5 bases between the germline ends. CDR1 and CDR2 from the germline V gene are KGHSH and LQKENI. CDR3 in amino acids: CASSPTANTEAFF. The CDR3 DNA reads as TGTGCCAGCTCACCAACAGCGAACACTGAAGCTTTCTTT. The full variable domain, rest sourced from reference TRBV18 and TRBJ1-1, is NAGVMQNPRHLVRRRGQEARLRCSPMKGHSHVYWYRQLPEEGLKFMVYLQKENIIDESGMPKERFSAEFPKEGPSILRIQQVVRGDSAAYFCASSPTANTEAFFGQGTRLTVV.

The gene calls are TRBV9 and TRBJ1-4; a weak D match, TRBD1 (5 bases). The CDR3 covers 14 residues. The germline V gene has CDR1 SGDLS and CDR2 YYNGEE. The V and J ends lost 3 bases and 5 bases respectively, with 11 bases between them. CDR3 region: CASSAQGGNEKLFF. In DNA, the CDR3 is TGTGCCAGCAGCGCGCAGGGAGGGAATGAAAAACTGTTTTTT.

The chain has TRBV19 and TRBJ1-5; D unclear. V was cut by 1 base and J by 0 bases, with 19 bases left in between. Germline V gene data show CDR1 as LNHDA and CDR2 as SQIVND (reference sequence). The length of the CDR3 is 19 residues. DNA of the CDR3: TGTGCCAGTAGTATAGGGGCAGGAATGCCGCCTTATAGCAATCAGCCCCAGCATTTT. It translates to CASSIGAGMPPYSNQPQHF.

This sequence joins TRBV5-1 and TRBJ2-5; 12 bases map to TRBD2. J gave up 1 base and V 4 bases, and 5 bases lay outside the gene matches. CDR1 and CDR2 from the germline V gene are SGHRS and YFSETQ. The CDR3 runs 16 residues. CDR3 region: CASSTGLAGFQETQYF. For the CDR3, the DNA is TGCGCCAGCAGCACCGGACTAGCGGGGTTCCAAGAGACCCAGTACTTC.

V and J are TRBV5-1 and TRBJ1-2, with TRBD1 identical over 11 bases. V was clipped by 4 bases and J by 4 bases; unmatched bases: 6. The CDR3 runs 15 residues. Germline values: CDR1 SGHRS, CDR2 YFSETQ. DNA for the CDR3: TGCGCCAGCAGCAACCCGGGACAGGGGGGCTATGGCTACACCTTC. It is translated as CASSNPGQGGYGYTF.

This chain uses TRBV10-3 with TRBJ2-2, with 10 bases identical to TRBD1. Trimming removed 10 bases from V and 1 base from J; junction bases left unmatched: 9. CDR3 length: 16 amino acids. Per germline, CDR1 ENHRY and CDR2 SYGVKD. CDR3 region: CATSDRDRGNTGELFF. Here the CDR3 DNA reads TGTGCCACATCCGATCGGGACAGGGGGAACACCGGGGAGCTGTTTTTT.

This clone was observed once. This chain links TRBV6-6 with TRBJ1-1; 7 bases fit TRBD1. V gave up 2 bases and J gave up 6 bases; unmatched junction bases: 3. The germline CDR1 and CDR2 sequences are MNHNY and SVGAGI (reference sequence). The CDR3 loop spans 13 amino acids. CDR3 amino acids: CASSYKGGSEAFF. CDR3 DNA sequence: TGTGCCAGCAGTTACAAAGGGGGCTCTGAAGCTTTCTTT.

CDR3 nucleotides: TGCGCCAGCAGCCAAGGACAGGCACTCTCTGGAAACACCATATATTTT. It is translated as CASSQGQALSGNTIYF. The chain is built from TRBV4-1 and TRBJ1-3; TRBD1 might be the D (6 bases). Trimming removed 1 base at V and 0 bases at J, with 10 bases between. There are 16 residues in the CDR3. From germline, CDR1 is MGHRA and CDR2 YSYEKL.

In this sample, this clone turned up once. The chain has TRBV7-2 and TRBJ2-2; possible D gene TRBD1, 6 bases. Germline loops: CDR1 SGHTA, CDR2 FQGNSA. The CDR3 has 13 amino acids. V lost 11 bases to trimming and J lost 7 bases, with 17 bases between them. The CDR3 region has the DNA TGTGCCCTCACACCTAGGGGGTACGGGGAGCTGTTTTTT. As protein: CALTPRGYGELFF.

The chain links TRBV9 to TRBJ2-1, with D unresolved. Trimming took 0 bases from V and 0 from J, leaving 4 bases between them. The CDR3 sequence is 14 residues long. CDR1 and CDR2 from the germline V gene are SGDLS and YYNGEE. This CDR3 reads CASSVGSSYNEQFF. Here the CDR3 DNA reads TGTGCCAGCAGCGTAGGGAGCTCCTACAATGAGCAGTTCTTC.

The CDR3 region is CASSYSTSGTHYEQYF. The DNA for the CDR3 is TGTGCCAGCAGTTACTCGACTTCTGGGACACACTACGAGCAGTACTTC. This chain links TRBV6-5 with TRBJ2-7, with D tentatively TRBD1 (6 bases). From germline, CDR1 is MNHEY and CDR2 SVGAGI. The CDR3 sequence is 16 residues long. V was shortened by 0 bases and J by 3 bases, with 15 bases between the two germline ends.

The rearrangement uses TRBV5-1 and TRBJ2-3, with 9 bases that match TRBD2. J gave up 3 bases and V 0 bases, and 2 bases lay outside the gene matches. The V gene's germline CDR1 is SGHRS and CDR2 YFSETQ. The CDR3 spans 15 residues. The CDR3 nucleotides read TGCGCCAGCAGCTTGGGACTAGCGGAAACAGATACGCAGTATTTT. Protein sequence: CASSLGLAETDTQYF. Together with reference TRBV5-1 and TRBJ2-3, the CDR3 gives the full variable domain: KAGVTQTPRYLIKTRGQQVTLSCSPISGHRSVSWYQQTPGQGLQFLFEYFSETQRNKGNFPGRFSGRQFSNSRSEMNVSTLELGDSALYLCASSLGLAETDTQYFGPGTRLTVL.

This clone was recorded once. The chain links TRBV6-4 to TRBJ1-3; D may be TRBD1 (6 bases). Germline CDR1 and CDR2: MRHNA and SNTAGT. CDR3 size: 15 residues. The ends were cut back, 4 bases at V and 4 bases at J, with 14 bases in the middle. CDR3 bases: TGTGCCAGCAGTGCCGGGGGGCGCAGAGGAAACACCATATATTTT. Protein product: CASSAGGRRGNTIYF.

This clone showed up just once. The chain links TRBV9 to TRBJ2-5, with 15 nucleotides matching TRBD2. The CDR3 has 18 residues. Germline values: CDR1 SGDLS, CDR2 YYNGEE. V was pared by 7 bases and J by 0 bases, with 10 bases of the junction left unmatched. The CDR3 reads CASSSGTSGRRYQETQYF. CDR3 nucleotide sequence: TGTGCCAGCTCCTCGGGGACTAGCGGGAGGAGGTACCAAGAGACCCAGTACTTC.

V usage is TRBV10-2 and J usage is TRBJ2-3, with D perhaps matching TRBD2 (5 bases). The germline V and J ends were trimmed by 7 bases and 0 bases, with 14 bases remaining between them. The CDR3 loop spans 15 amino acids. CDR1 is WSHSY and CDR2 is SAAADI in the germline V gene. In DNA, the CDR3 is TGCGCCAGCAATCTACTAGATACCAGCACAGATACGCAGTATTTT. Translation: CASNLLDTSTDTQYF.